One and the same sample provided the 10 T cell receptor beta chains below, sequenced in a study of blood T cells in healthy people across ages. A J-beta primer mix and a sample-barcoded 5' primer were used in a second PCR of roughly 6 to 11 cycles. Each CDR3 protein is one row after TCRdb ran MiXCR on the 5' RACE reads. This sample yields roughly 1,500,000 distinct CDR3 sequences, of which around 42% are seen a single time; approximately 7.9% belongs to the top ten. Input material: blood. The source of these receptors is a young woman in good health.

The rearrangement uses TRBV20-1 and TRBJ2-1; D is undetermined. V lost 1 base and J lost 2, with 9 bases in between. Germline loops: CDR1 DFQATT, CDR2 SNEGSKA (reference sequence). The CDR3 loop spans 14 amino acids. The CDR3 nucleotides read TGCAGTGCTAGAGCTCCACCACCCTACAATGAGCAGTTCTTC. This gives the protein CSARAPPPYNEQFF.

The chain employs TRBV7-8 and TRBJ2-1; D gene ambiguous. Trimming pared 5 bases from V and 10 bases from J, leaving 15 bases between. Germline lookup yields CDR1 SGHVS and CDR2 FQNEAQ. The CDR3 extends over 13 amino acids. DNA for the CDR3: TGTGCCAGCAGCCCAGAGGCCATTTACGAGCAGTTCTTC. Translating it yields CASSPEAIYEQFF.

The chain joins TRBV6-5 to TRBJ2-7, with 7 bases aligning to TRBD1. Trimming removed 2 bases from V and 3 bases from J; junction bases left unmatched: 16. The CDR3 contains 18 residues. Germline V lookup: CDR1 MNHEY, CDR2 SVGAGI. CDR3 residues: CASSYPKKGANTFYEQYF. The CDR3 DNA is TGTGCCAGCAGTTACCCTAAAAAGGGGGCGAATACTTTCTACGAGCAGTACTTC.

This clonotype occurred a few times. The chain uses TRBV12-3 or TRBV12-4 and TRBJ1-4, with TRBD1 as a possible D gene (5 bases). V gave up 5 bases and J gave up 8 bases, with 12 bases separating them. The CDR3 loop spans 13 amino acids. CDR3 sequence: CASSPGAGEKLFF. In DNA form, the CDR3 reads TGTGCCAGCAGTCCCGGGGCTGGAGAAAAACTGTTTTTT.

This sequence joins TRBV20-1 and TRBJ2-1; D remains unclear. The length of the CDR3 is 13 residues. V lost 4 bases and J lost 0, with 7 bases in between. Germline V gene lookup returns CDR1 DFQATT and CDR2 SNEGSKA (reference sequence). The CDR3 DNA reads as TGCAGTGCTAAGAGCAGCTCCTACAATGAGCAGTTCTTC. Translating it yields CSAKSSSYNEQFF.

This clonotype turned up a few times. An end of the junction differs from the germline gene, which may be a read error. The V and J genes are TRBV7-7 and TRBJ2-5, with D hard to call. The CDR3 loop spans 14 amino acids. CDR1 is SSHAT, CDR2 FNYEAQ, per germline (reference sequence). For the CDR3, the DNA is TGTGCTAGCAGCTTATCCCCCCAGCAAGAGACCCAGTACTTC. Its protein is CASSLSPQQETQYF.

CDR3 amino acids: CSAMGLAGGQPYNEQFF. DNA for the CDR3: TGCAGTGCTATGGGACTAGCGGGGGGGCAGCCCTACAATGAGCAGTTCTTC. The genes are TRBV20-1 and TRBJ2-1, with 16 bases lining up with TRBD2. The CDR3 is made up of 17 amino acids. V lost 4 bases to trimming and J lost 2 bases; unmatched junction nucleotides: 5. From germline, CDR1 is DFQATT and CDR2 SNEGSKA (reference sequence).

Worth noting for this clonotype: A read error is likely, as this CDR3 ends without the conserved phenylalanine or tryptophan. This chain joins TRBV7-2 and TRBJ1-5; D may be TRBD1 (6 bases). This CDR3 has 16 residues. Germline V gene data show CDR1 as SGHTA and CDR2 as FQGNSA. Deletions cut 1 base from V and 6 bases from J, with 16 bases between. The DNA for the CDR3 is TGTGCCAGCAGCTTAGAGTCAGGGGCCTTGAGTCAGCCCCAGCATATT. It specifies CASSLESGALSQPQHI.

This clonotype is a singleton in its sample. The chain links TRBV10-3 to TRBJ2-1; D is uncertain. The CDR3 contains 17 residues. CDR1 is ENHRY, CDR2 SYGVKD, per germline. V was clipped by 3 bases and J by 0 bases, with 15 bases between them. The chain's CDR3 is CAISDPGMVHSYNEQFF. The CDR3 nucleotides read TGTGCCATCAGTGACCCTGGAATGGTCCACTCCTACAATGAGCAGTTCTTC.

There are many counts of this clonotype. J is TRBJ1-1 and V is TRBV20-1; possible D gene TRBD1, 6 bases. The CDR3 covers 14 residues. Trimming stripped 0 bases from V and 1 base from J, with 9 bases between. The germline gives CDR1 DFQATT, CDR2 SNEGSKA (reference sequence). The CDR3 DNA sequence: TGCAGTGCTAGAGATTGGGGGGCGAACACTGAAGCTTTCTTT. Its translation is CSARDWGANTEAFF.